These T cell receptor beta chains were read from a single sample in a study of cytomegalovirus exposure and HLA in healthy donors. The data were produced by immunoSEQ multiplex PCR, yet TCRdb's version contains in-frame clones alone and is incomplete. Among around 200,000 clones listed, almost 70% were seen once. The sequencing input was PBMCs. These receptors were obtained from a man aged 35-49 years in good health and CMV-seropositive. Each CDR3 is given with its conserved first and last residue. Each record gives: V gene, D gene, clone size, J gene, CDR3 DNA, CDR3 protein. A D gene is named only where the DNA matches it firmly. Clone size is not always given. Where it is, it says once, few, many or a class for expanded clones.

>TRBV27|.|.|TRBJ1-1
TGTGCCAGCAGTTTCTCCAGGGCCCTAATGAACACTGAAGCTTTCTTT
CASSFSRALMNTEAFF
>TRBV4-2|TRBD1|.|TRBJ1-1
TGTGCCAGCAGCCCCCGGACAGGGCAGATTGAAGCTTTCTTT
CASSPRTGQIEAFF
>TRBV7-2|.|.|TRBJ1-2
TGTGCCAGCAGCCAGGGGTTGGGCTATGGCTACACCTTC
CASSQGLGYGYTF
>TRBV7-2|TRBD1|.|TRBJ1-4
TGTGCCAGCAGCCCGATTGACAGGGGGCGTTTAAGGGTCGGTGAAAAACTGTTTTTT
CASSPIDRGRLRVGEKLFF
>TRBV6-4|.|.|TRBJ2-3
TGTGCCAGCAGTTGGACCAGCGGATCTAGCACAGATACGCAGTATTTT
CASSWTSGSSTDTQYF
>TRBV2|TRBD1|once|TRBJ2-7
TGTGCCAGCAGTGCAGAGGGGGCTATCCACGAGCAGTACTTC
CASSAEGAIHEQYF
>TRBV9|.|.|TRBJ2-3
TGTGCCAGCAGCGAGGGGGTTCTATGGACCACGGATACGCAGTATTTT
CASSEGVLWTTDTQYF
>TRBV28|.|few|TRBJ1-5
TGTGCCAGCAGTTTACCCGGGACTTTAGTCAATCAGCCCCAGCATTTT
CASSLPGTLVNQPQHF
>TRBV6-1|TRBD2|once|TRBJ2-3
TGTGCCAGCAGTGGACTAGCGGGGGGCGGGTTCACAGATACGCAGTATTTT
CASSGLAGGGFTDTQYF
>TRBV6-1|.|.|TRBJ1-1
TGTGCCAGCAGCTCAGGGGACGCTTACACTGAAGCTTTCTTT
CASSSGDAYTEAFF
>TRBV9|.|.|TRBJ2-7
TGTGCCAGCAGCCGAACAGGGAGCTCCTACGAGCAGTACTTC
CASSRTGSSYEQYF
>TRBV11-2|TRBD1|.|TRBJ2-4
TGTGCCAGCAGCCTTCCCTATGGGACAGGAGAAAACATTCAGTACTTC
CASSLPYGTGENIQYF
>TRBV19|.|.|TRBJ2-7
TGTGCCAGTAGTAAGAGACAGGCGCCTTACTCCTACGAGCAGTACTTC
CASSKRQAPYSYEQYF
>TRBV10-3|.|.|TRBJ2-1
TGTGCCATCACGGACAGTTACAATGAGCAGTTCTTC
CAITDSYNEQFF
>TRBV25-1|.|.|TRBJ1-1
TGTGCCAGCAGTCAGACTCGAGGGATTGACACTGAAGCTTTCTTT
CASSQTRGIDTEAFF
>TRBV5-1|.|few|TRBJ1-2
TGCGCCAGCAACGAGGGTGGCAGAGCGAGATATGGCTATGGCTACACCTTC
CASNEGGRARYGYGYTF
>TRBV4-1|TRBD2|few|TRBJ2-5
TGCGCCAGCAGCCAAGATAGTCAGACTAGCGGGGGCTCCAAGACCCAGTACTTC
CASSQDSQTSGGSKTQYF
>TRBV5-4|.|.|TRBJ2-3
TGTGCCAGCAGCTTGCGGGTCACCTTTAGCACAGATACGCAGTATTTT
CASSLRVTFSTDTQYF
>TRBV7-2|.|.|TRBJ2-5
TGTGCCAGCAGCTTAGGTGCGGGGGAGACCCAGTACTTC
CASSLGAGETQYF
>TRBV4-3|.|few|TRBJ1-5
TGCGCCAGCAGCCAAGATCGGGGTCAGCCCCAGCATTTT
CASSQDRGQPQHF
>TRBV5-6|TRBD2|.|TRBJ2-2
TGTGCCAGCAGCCCCCGGACTAGCGGGGGGGCCTCGGAGCTGTTTTTT
CASSPRTSGGASELFF
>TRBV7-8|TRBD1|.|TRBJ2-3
TGTGCCAGCAGCCCGGGACAGGGTCCAGATACGCAGTATTTT
CASSPGQGPDTQYF
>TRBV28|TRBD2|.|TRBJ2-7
TGTGCCAGCAGTTTATGGGGGGGGGTACCTCCCTCACGGGGCGAGCAGTACTTC
CASSLWGGVPPSRGEQYF
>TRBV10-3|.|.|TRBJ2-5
TGTGCCACGACAGATTTCGAAGAGACCCAGTACTTC
CATTDFEETQYF
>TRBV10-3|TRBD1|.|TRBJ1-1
TGTGCCATAAAGACAGGGCCGAACACTGAAGCTTTCTTT
CAIKTGPNTEAFF
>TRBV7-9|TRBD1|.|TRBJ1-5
TGTTCCAGCAGCTTAGCTCGGACAGGGAGCAATCAGCCCCAGCATTTT
CSSSLARTGSNQPQHF
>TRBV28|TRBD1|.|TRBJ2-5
TGTGCCAGCAGTTTTGGACAGGCGAGGGAGACCCAGTACTTC
CASSFGQARETQYF
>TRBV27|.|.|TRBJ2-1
TGTGCCTCTCAGGCGGGCGGGCTGTGGGCTACCGGTGAGCAGTTCTTC
CASQAGGLWATGEQFF
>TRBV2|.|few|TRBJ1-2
TGTGCCAGCACCCCAGGGGTGCAAGGCTACACCTTC
CASTPGVQGYTF
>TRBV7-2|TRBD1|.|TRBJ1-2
TGTGCCAGCAGCTCGCCCGGGACAGACCATGGCTACACCTTC
CASSSPGTDHGYTF
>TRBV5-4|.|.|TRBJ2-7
TGTGCCAGCAGCTTGGTAGGGGCATCCTACGAGCAGTACTTC
CASSLVGASYEQYF
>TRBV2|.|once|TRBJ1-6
TGTGCCAGCAGTGTCGGTGGCGGGTGGTCACCCCTCCACTTT
CASSVGGGWSPLHF
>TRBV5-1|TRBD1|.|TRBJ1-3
TGCGCCAGCAGCTCCGGGACAGGGAGGAACACCATATATTTT
CASSSGTGRNTIYF
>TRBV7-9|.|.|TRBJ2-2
TGTGCCAGCAGCTTTGGACAGACGAACACCGGGGAGCTGTTTTTT
CASSFGQTNTGELFF
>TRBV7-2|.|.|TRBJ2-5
TGTGCCAGCAGCCTCGATCAGGCCACAGGGACCCAGTACTTC
CASSLDQATGTQYF
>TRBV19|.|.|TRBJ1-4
TGTGCCAGTAGTATAGGAGTTGCTAATGAAAAACTGTTTTTT
CASSIGVANEKLFF